The 7 T cell receptor beta chains presented below share a single source sample, sequenced in a study of blood T cell repertoires in COVID-19. Sequencing used immunoSEQ multiplex PCR; TCRdb keeps in-frame clones, though not all of them. The sample has about 300,000 clones; approximately 90% are singletons. The sample consisted of peripheral blood. The receptors were sampled from a woman in her thirties with COVID-19, enrolled during active disease.

The chain recombines TRBV7-2 with TRBJ2-7; 8 bases map to TRBD1. V lost 5 bases and J lost 5; bases outside the gene matches: 8. The CDR3 runs to 14 residues. Per the germline V gene, CDR1 is SGHTA and CDR2 is FQGNSA. CDR3 sequence reads: CASSLPGQGHEQYF. CDR3 bases: TGTGCCAGCAGCCTCCCCGGACAGGGCCACGAGCAGTACTTC. Together with reference TRBV7-2 and TRBJ2-7, the CDR3 gives the full variable domain: GAGVSQSPSNKVTEKGKDVELRCDPISGHTALYWYRQSLGQGLEFLIYFQGNSAPDKSGLPSDRFSAERTGGSVSTLTIQRTQQEDSAVYLCASSLPGQGHEQYFGPGTRLTVT.

CDR3: CASADRVNTGELFF. The CDR3 bases are TGTGCCAGCGCGGACAGGGTTAACACCGGGGAGCTGTTTTTT. The chain joins TRBV18 to TRBJ2-2; TRBD1 matches at 8 bases. V was pared by 8 bases and J by 2 bases, with 4 bases of the junction left unmatched. The V gene's germline CDR1 is KGHSH and CDR2 LQKENI. The CDR3 is made up of 14 amino acids.

This sequence joins TRBV5-4 and TRBJ2-7; TRBD1 aligns across 10 bases. V lost 0 bases, J lost 6 bases, and 9 bases stayed unmatched. Germline-derived CDR1 and CDR2 are SGHNT and YYREEE (reference sequence). This CDR3 comprises 16 residues. CDR3 nucleotide sequence: TGTGCCAGCAGCTTGGGTGCACCGGGACAGGGGTCCGAGCAGTACTTC. As protein: CASSLGAPGQGSEQYF.

The CDR3 region is CASSRFGGSAFEAFF. The CDR3 DNA follows: TGCGCCAGCAGCCGCTTCGGGGGGTCCGCTTTCGAAGCTTTCTTT. This chain uses TRBV4-1 with TRBJ1-1, with D perhaps TRBD1 (5 bases). Trimming took 4 bases from V and 8 from J, leaving 20 bases between them. This CDR3 is 15 amino acids long. Per germline, CDR1 MGHRA and CDR2 YSYEKL.

This clone has only one observation. The chain recombines TRBV28 with TRBJ1-6; tentatively, D is TRBD1 (6 bases). This CDR3 has 14 amino acids. CDR1 is MDHEN, CDR2 SYDVKM, per germline. V lost 2 bases, J lost 7 bases, and 9 bases lay in between. DNA for the CDR3: TGTGCCAGCAGTTTAAGGACAGAGAATTCACCCCTCCACTTT. It specifies CASSLRTENSPLHF.

V is TRBV5-1 and J is TRBJ1-1, with 9 bases aligning to TRBD1. CDR1 is SGHRS and CDR2 is YFSETQ in the germline V gene. CDR3 length equals 14 residues. After removal of 0 bases from V and 5 bases from J, the junction contained 2 bases not matched to a gene. The CDR3 reads CASSLATGGTEAFF. For the CDR3, the DNA is TGCGCCAGCAGCTTGGCGACAGGGGGTACTGAAGCTTTCTTT.

V is TRBV2 and J is TRBJ1-1; 12 bases match TRBD1. CDR3 length equals 12 residues. The germline V gene has CDR1 SNHLY and CDR2 FYNNEI. The V gene end was trimmed by 8 bases and the J gene end by 11 bases; junction bases not matched to a gene: 6. CDR3 DNA: TGTGCCAGCGGGGACAGGGGGCCGGGGGCTTTCTTT. Its protein is CASGDRGPGAFF.